What follows describes a single T cell receptor (beta chain). Its antigen is still unknown. The PCR had 60 Vbeta and 13 Jbeta primers. Measured with immunoSEQ multiplex PCR; TCRdb has only the in-frame clones, and not every one. The sample shows 90,000 to 150,000 clones, roughly 80% of them seen only once. CDR1 is SGDLS, CDR2 YYNGEE, per germline. V lost 0 bases and J 2 bases, leaving 14 bases between the germline ends. CDR3 size: 16 residues. This sample is part of a study of cytomegalovirus exposure and HLA in healthy donors. Overall study results and limits: Presence/absence analyses rested on an assumption that sequencing depth was roughly uniform across donors. Rarity held for most TCR sequences, but there were some public TCRs that occurred in many donors.

The rearrangement uses TRBV9 and TRBJ1-1; possibly TRBD1 for D (6 bases). The sequenced material came from PBMCs. This receptor was taken from a woman aged 18-35 years in good health and CMV-seronegative. The chain's CDR3 is CASSVGKDSPNTEAFF. The CDR3 DNA follows: TGTGCCAGCAGCGTAGGAAAGGACAGCCCTAACACTGAAGCTTTCTTT.